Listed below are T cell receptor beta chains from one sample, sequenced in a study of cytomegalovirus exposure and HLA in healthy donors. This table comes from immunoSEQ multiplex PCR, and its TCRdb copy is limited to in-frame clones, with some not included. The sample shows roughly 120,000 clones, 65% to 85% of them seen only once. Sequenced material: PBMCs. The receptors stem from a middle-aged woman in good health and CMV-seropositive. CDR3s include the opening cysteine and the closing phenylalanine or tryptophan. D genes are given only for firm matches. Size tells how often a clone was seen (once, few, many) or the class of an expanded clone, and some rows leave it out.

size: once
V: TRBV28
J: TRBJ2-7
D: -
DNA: TGTGCCAGCAGTCCAGCCTACGAGCAGTACTTC
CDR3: CASSPAYEQYF

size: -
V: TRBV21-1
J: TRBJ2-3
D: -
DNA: TGTGCCAGCAGCAAAGTTAGTCAGGGGGTCCCCAAGGGAGAAAACACAGATACGCAGTATTTT
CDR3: CASSKVSQGVPKGENTDTQYF

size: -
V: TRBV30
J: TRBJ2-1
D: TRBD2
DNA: TGTGCCTGGAGTTTGGGGAGGGGTGATAGTGAGCAGTTCTTC
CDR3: CAWSLGRGDSEQFF

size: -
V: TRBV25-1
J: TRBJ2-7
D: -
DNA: TGTGCCAGCAGGGTCTACTACGAGCAGTACTTC
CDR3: CASRVYYEQYF

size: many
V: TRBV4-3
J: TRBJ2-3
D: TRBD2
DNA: TGCGCCAGCAGCCACGGACTAGTCGGCACAGATACGCAGTATTTT
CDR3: CASSHGLVGTDTQYF

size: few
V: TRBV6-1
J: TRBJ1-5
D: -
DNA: TGTGCCAGCAGTGTTACCGGCAGCAGGGTACAGCCCCAGCATTTT
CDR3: CASSVTGSRVQPQHF

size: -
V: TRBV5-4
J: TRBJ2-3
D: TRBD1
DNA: TGTGCCAGCAGCCCTTGGACAGGGGGCCGCACAGATACGCAGTATTTT
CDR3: CASSPWTGGRTDTQYF

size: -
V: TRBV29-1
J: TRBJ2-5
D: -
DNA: TGCAGCGTTGAACCCCAGTCAGGGATATGGATGGAGACCCAGTACTTC
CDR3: CSVEPQSGIWMETQYF

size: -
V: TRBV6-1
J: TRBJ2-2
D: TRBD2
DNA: TGTGCCAGCAGTCCCGGGACTACTCCCACCGGGGAGCTGTTTTTT
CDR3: CASSPGTTPTGELFF

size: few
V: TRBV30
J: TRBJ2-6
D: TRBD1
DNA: TGTGCCTGGAGTGTGGTGGACAGGGTTCGATCTGGGGCCAACGTCCTGACTTTC
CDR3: CAWSVVDRVRSGANVLTF

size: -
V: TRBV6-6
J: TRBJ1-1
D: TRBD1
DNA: TGTGCCAGCAGTAGACAGGGCGGAGCTTTCTTT
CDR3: CASSRQGGAFF

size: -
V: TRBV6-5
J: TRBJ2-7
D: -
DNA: TGTGCCAGCAGTTACTCGATTTGGGGCCAATACGAGCAGTACTTC
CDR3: CASSYSIWGQYEQYF

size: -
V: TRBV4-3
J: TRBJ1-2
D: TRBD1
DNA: TGCGCCAGCAGCCAAGGGCCGGACAGGGGGACCTATGGCTACACCTTC
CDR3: CASSQGPDRGTYGYTF

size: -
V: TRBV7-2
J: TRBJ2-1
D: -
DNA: TGTGCCAGCAGCTTACGCGAACTACTAGTCGCTGAGCAGTTCTTC
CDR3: CASSLRELLVAEQFF

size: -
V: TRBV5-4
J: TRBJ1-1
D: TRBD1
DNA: TGTGCCGGCTACAGGGGAGGCGTGAACACTGAAGCTTTCTTT
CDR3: CAGYRGGVNTEAFF

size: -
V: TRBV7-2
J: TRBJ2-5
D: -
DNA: TGTGCCAGCAGCTTAGATGGAACAAGGGGCGGAGAGACCCAGTACTTC
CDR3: CASSLDGTRGGETQYF